This T cell receptor beta chain appears in the sequencing data of a study of T cells after yellow fever vaccination. Study-wide background: With SMART-Seq v4 Ultra Low Input, the fractions containing low cell numbers were prepared.

This CDR3 is 13 amino acids long. The germline V gene encodes CDR1 DFQATT and CDR2 SNEGSKA (reference sequence). Trimming took 2 bases from V and 0 from J, leaving 5 bases between them. Overall study results and limits: Peaking on day 5 versus 15, the secondary response was faster but weaker. Booster sampling recovered most clones from primary vaccination (96% CD4, approximately 90% CD8).

Worth noting for this clonotype: What it binds is unknown.

It was through 5'RACE template switching that TCR cDNA was made, with a universal primer site and UMIs added. TCRdb re-called the 5' RACE reads with MiXCR, one entry per CDR3 protein. The table lists under 200,000 distinct CDR3 sequences, 11% of them singletons. The TCR sequence derives from a man between 18 and 35 years old who received the YFV17D yellow fever vaccine. The chain employs TRBV20-1 and TRBJ1-3; D unresolved. The material sequenced was CD8+ T cells sorted from PBMCs, taken 15 days after the yellow fever booster vaccination. The CDR3 DNA is TGCAGTGCTAGAACGGGCTCTGGAAACACCATATATTTT. Its translation is CSARTGSGNTIYF.